This is a list of T cell receptor beta chains from one sample in a study of cytotoxic CD8 clonotypes in ibrutinib-treated CLL. The method was immunoSEQ multiplex PCR; TCRdb's version includes in-frame clones alone and lacks a portion of them. The table has 30,000 to 40,000 clones, nearly 50% seen once. The sequencing used PBMCs, collected before ibrutinib treatment. The receptors derive from a human donor with chronic lymphocytic leukemia. CDR3s include the opening cysteine and the closing phenylalanine or tryptophan. The D gene is left open where the match is weak.

CASSYSDLMTDTQYF	NA	TRBJ2-3	TRBV6-5
CASRDTYSYEQYF	NA	TRBJ2-7	TRBV27
CASSLNVGATEAFF	NA	TRBJ1-1	TRBV7-3
CASSLVGQYNEQFF	NA	TRBJ2-1	TRBV5-6
CASSLDRHTQYF	NA	TRBJ2-3	TRBV7-8
CASRLQGADEQFF	TRBD1	TRBJ2-1	TRBV2
CAISGSGEDGYTF	NA	TRBJ1-2	TRBV10-3
CASSDSDNVDYGYTF	NA	TRBJ1-2	TRBV6-4
CASSAGTGAEKLFF	TRBD1	TRBJ1-4	TRBV2
CSVEQGQNTGELFF	NA	TRBJ2-2	TRBV29-1
CASSLPGEPREQFF	NA	TRBJ2-1	TRBV7-3
CASSFLAGASTDTQYF	TRBD2	TRBJ2-3	TRBV7-8
CAWSGGRSSTGELFF	NA	TRBJ2-2	TRBV30
CAWSVVFSGGDNEQFF	TRBD2	TRBJ2-1	TRBV30
CASTQTSGPGELFF	NA	TRBJ2-2	TRBV6-5
CASSPDRYARGEKLFF	NA	TRBJ1-4	TRBV5-6
CASSPGQGDGNEKLFF	TRBD1	TRBJ1-4	TRBV5-1
CASSIGGVTDTQYF	NA	TRBJ2-3	TRBV19
CASSIGQNYQPQHF	NA	TRBJ1-5	TRBV19
CATSRDQGREQFF	NA	TRBJ2-1	TRBV15
CATSPGLNSPLHF	NA	TRBJ1-6	TRBV15
CASSPRDRAAEAFF	TRBD1	TRBJ1-1	TRBV5-4
CASSPYPRGQGGSYNSPLHF	TRBD1	TRBJ1-6	TRBV27
CATSRDLGGVGTGELFF	TRBD2	TRBJ2-2	TRBV15
CASGLAGGALDTDTQYF	TRBD2	TRBJ2-3	TRBV12-5
CASSGGSDSYEQYF	NA	TRBJ2-7	TRBV6-5
CASSTTGGASPLHF	TRBD1	TRBJ1-6	TRBV19
CASSRTTGNTEAFF	NA	TRBJ1-1	TRBV9
CASSRRPGAPLNYTF	NA	TRBJ1-2	TRBV5-5
CASRKNTEAFF	NA	TRBJ1-1	TRBV28
CASSPRDDGYTF	NA	TRBJ1-2	TRBV11-2
CAMGKGQSTDTQYF	NA	TRBJ2-3	TRBV10-3
CSGCGGRGNTEAFF	NA	TRBJ1-1	TRBV29-1
CASSEGQGSPLHF	TRBD1	TRBJ1-6	TRBV18
CASSGLLSDTEAFF	NA	TRBJ1-1	TRBV5-1
CASSAPQQGPVYYEQYF	NA	TRBJ2-7	TRBV9
CATSRGATPSAQHF	NA	TRBJ1-5	TRBV15
CASSQEEAGGSYNEQFF	TRBD1	TRBJ2-1	TRBV4-1
CASSIDPAEETQYF	NA	TRBJ2-5	TRBV19
CASSPMMQAMNTEAFF	NA	TRBJ1-1	TRBV27
CAIRIAGGPTDTQYF	TRBD2	TRBJ2-3	TRBV10-3
CASSVGVGGALSYEQYF	NA	TRBJ2-7	TRBV9
CASSYLAGDGYTF	NA	TRBJ1-2	TRBV6-5
CAISSRDSDHEQYF	NA	TRBJ2-7	TRBV10-3
CASSLRGEAAGDTEAFF	NA	TRBJ1-1	TRBV5-1
CASSGDIPQVLHF	NA	TRBJ1-6	TRBV2
CASNPGNTVNTIYF	NA	TRBJ1-3	TRBV9
CASRRRTGAQPQHF	TRBD1	TRBJ1-5	TRBV6-5
CASSEGWADNQPQHF	NA	TRBJ1-5	TRBV2
CASSPSDTEAFF	NA	TRBJ1-1	TRBV18
CASSLPGTEQFF	NA	TRBJ2-1	TRBV7-3
CASRECAGTGNTIYF	NA	TRBJ1-3	TRBV10-1
CASSPQVSNQPQHF	NA	TRBJ1-5	TRBV19
CASSDFSYNSPLHF	NA	TRBJ1-6	TRBV6-4
CASSLGWSLNEKLFF	NA	TRBJ1-4	TRBV7-8